This TCR beta chain was sequenced during a study of blood T cell repertoires in COVID-19. About the study: Italy, Spain and the United States were the sources of the convalescent and acute COVID-19 samples. In each case, the material was cDNA or gDNA derived from T cells, B-cell-depleted T cells, or PBMCs.

V was shortened by 6 bases and J by 3 bases, with 11 bases between the two germline ends. CDR3 length: 13 residues. CDR1 is MNHEY and CDR2 is SVGAGI in the germline V gene. This clone was seen more than once but under ten times. In the original processing: Estimates of nucleated cell counts were drawn from the amplification of reference gene primers. Profiled with immunoSEQ multiplex PCR; TCRdb holds only in-frame clones, not every one. V and J calls and clone size come straight from that table; D and trimming were deduced from the DNA. This repertoire shows about 220,000 clones, around 82% found once; its top ten account for 3.5% to 4%.

The rearrangement uses TRBV6-5 and TRBJ1-1, with D possibly TRBD1 on 5 matching bases. Sequencing was carried out using peripheral blood. This TCR came from a woman older than 75 with acute or convalescent COVID-19. This CDR3 is CASSLARDTEAFF. CDR3 sequence (DNA): TGTGCCAGCAGCCTCGCCAGGGACACTGAAGCTTTCTTT.